This paragraph reports one T cell receptor (beta chain). Its antigen is as yet unknown. This specimen comes from a study of lymphopenia after photon versus proton radiotherapy. The CDR3 extends over 13 amino acids. CDR1 is MNHEY, CDR2 SMNVEV, per germline (reference sequence). The V segment lost 10 bases and the J segment 5 bases; nucleotides outside the gene matches: 8. The data were produced by immunoSEQ multiplex PCR, yet TCRdb's version contains in-frame clones alone and is incomplete. Of tens of thousands of clones in the sample, roughly 84% are singletons; the top ten hold about 14%. General study points: Survival link was tested only in deceased patients; proton benefit remains a possibility. Post-nadir TCR diversity decline inversely tracked overall survival among those who died. Proton therapy kept repertoires fairly stable, unlike photons, which gained effector/memory cells.

The rearrangement joins TRBV27 to TRBJ2-7; 10 bases are shared with TRBD1. This TCR was recovered from a woman aged 65 to 85 with pancreatic cancer. The sequencing here drew on peripheral blood, taken from a patient treated with proton-based radiotherapy. The CDR3 loop is CATKDRGRHEQYF. CDR3 bases: TGTGCCACCAAGGACAGGGGGAGGCACGAGCAGTACTTC.